This TCR beta chain is drawn from a study of cytotoxic CD8 clonotypes in ibrutinib-treated CLL. Study-level background: By median 68 months, 12 had progressed and about 14 stayed remitted; responses had been 2 complete and about 25 partial.

Trimming at V came to 6 bases and at J to 3 bases, leaving 17 bases not matched to a gene. The germline V gene has CDR1 SQVTM and CDR2 ANQGSEA. This CDR3 region has 17 residues. Assay used: immunoSEQ multiplex PCR; TCRdb lists only in-frame clones, some missing. The data hold 73,000 or so clones, with more than 60% observed a single time. This clonotype was sampled from a human donor with chronic lymphocytic leukemia. Specimen: PBMCs, collected after 12 months of ibrutinib treatment. The chain carries TRBV29-1 and TRBJ2-1; 7 bases match TRBD1. The CDR3 reads CSVPRGKGGDHYNEQFF. The CDR3 coding sequence is TGCAGCGTCCCCAGGGGGAAGGGTGGGGACCACTACAATGAGCAGTTCTTC.